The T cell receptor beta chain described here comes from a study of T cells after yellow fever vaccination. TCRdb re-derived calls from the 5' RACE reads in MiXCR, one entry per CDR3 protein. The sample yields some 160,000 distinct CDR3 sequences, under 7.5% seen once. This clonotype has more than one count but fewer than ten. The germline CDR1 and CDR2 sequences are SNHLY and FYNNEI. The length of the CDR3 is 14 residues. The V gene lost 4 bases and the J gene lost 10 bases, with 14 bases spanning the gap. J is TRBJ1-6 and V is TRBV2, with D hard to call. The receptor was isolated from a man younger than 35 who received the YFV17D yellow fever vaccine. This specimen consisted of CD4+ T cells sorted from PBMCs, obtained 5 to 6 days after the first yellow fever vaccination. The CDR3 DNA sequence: TGTGCCAGCAGTGTGTATAGGGATTGGTCACCCCTCCACTTT. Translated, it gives CASSVYRDWSPLHF.